A selection of T cell receptor beta chains follows, all from one sample in a study of breast tumors, draining lymph nodes, adjacent tissues. From the multiplex PCR reads, TCRdb called clonotypes with MiXCR, one entry per CDR3 protein. The data contain approximately 60,000 distinct CDR3 sequences, 45% to 60% of them singletons. The sample consisted of breast tumor tissue. These receptors were obtained from a female donor with breast cancer. Some clones in this sample may be carry-over from other donors' samples. Each CDR3 is given with its conserved first and last residue. The order of the fields is J gene, V gene, clone size, D gene, CDR3 length, CDR3 protein, CDR3 DNA. A D gene is named only where the DNA matches it firmly. Part of the rows lack a size; the others show once, few, many or a class for expanded clones.

j_gene: TRBJ2-2; v_gene: TRBV4-1; abundance: many; d_gene: .; len: 13; CDR3aa: CASSQERTGELFF; CDR3nt: TGCGCCAGCAGCCAAGAACGCACCGGGGAGCTGTTTTTT
j_gene: TRBJ2-3; v_gene: TRBV25-1; abundance: many; d_gene: .; len: 12; CDR3aa: CATQGSTDTQYF; CDR3nt: TGTGCCACCCAGGGTAGCACAGATACGCAGTATTTT
j_gene: TRBJ2-2; v_gene: TRBV7-9; abundance: .; d_gene: .; len: 12; CDR3aa: CASGTGTGELFF; CDR3nt: TGTGCCAGCGGGACCGGCACCGGGGAGCTGTTTTTT
j_gene: TRBJ1-6; v_gene: TRBV20-1; abundance: .; d_gene: .; len: 15; CDR3aa: CSASAFGEGNSPLHF; CDR3nt: TGCAGTGCTAGTGCCTTCGGGGAGGGCAATTCACCCCTCCACTTT
j_gene: TRBJ1-2; v_gene: TRBV20-1; abundance: .; d_gene: .; len: 12; CDR3aa: CSAPGQIYGYTF; CDR3nt: TGCAGTGCCCCTGGTCAAATCTATGGCTACACCTTC
j_gene: TRBJ2-5; v_gene: TRBV20-1; abundance: .; d_gene: TRBD1; len: 13; CDR3aa: CSADGTAQETQYF; CDR3nt: TGCAGTGCTGATGGGACAGCCCAAGAGACCCAGTACTTC
j_gene: TRBJ2-7; v_gene: TRBV2; abundance: few; d_gene: .; len: 13; CDR3aa: CASGDVGSYEQYF; CDR3nt: TGTGCCAGCGGGGACGTGGGCTCCTACGAGCAGTACTTC
j_gene: TRBJ1-2; v_gene: TRBV2; abundance: many; d_gene: TRBD1; len: 14; CDR3aa: CASSGQGGNYGYTF; CDR3nt: TGTGCCAGCAGTGGACAGGGAGGTAACTATGGCTACACCTTC
j_gene: TRBJ2-3; v_gene: TRBV4-3; abundance: many; d_gene: TRBD2; len: 16; CDR3aa: CASSRGLAGAADTQYF; CDR3nt: TGCGCCAGCAGCCGGGGACTAGCGGGAGCAGCAGATACGCAGTATTTT
j_gene: TRBJ2-7; v_gene: TRBV7-6; abundance: many; d_gene: TRBD2; len: 15; CDR3aa: CASSSQAGGSYEQYF; CDR3nt: TGTGCCAGCAGCTCCCAAGCGGGGGGGAGCTACGAGCAGTACTTC
j_gene: TRBJ2-1; v_gene: TRBV20-1; abundance: .; d_gene: TRBD2; len: 17; CDR3aa: CSARADSGGIAYNEQFF; CDR3nt: TGCAGTGCTAGAGCGGATAGCGGGGGGATCGCCTACAATGAGCAGTTCTTC
j_gene: TRBJ2-5; v_gene: TRBV6-6; abundance: .; d_gene: .; len: 15; CDR3aa: CASNPSGVQGETQYF; CDR3nt: TGTGCCAGCAACCCTTCGGGAGTTCAAGGAGAGACCCAGTACTTC
j_gene: TRBJ2-1; v_gene: TRBV7-9; abundance: once; d_gene: TRBD2; len: 12; CDR3aa: CASSFGRGEQFF; CDR3nt: TGTGCCAGCAGCTTCGGGAGGGGTGAGCAGTTCTTC
j_gene: TRBJ2-7; v_gene: TRBV12-3/TRBV12-4; abundance: .; d_gene: TRBD2; len: 15; CDR3aa: CASSQGLAGDYEQYF; CDR3nt: TGTGCCAGCAGCCAAGGACTAGCGGGGGACTACGAGCAGTACTTC
j_gene: TRBJ2-1; v_gene: TRBV5-6; abundance: many; d_gene: TRBD2; len: 18; CDR3aa: CASIKTDTGGSSYNEQFF; CDR3nt: TGTGCCAGCATCAAAACCGACACGGGGGGGAGCTCCTACAATGAGCAGTTCTTC
j_gene: TRBJ1-6; v_gene: TRBV7-8; abundance: .; d_gene: .; len: 15; CDR3aa: CASSLNAGYNSPLHF; CDR3nt: TGTGCCAGCAGCTTAAACGCAGGGTATAATTCACCCCTCCACTTT
j_gene: TRBJ2-7; v_gene: TRBV7-9; abundance: many; d_gene: TRBD1; len: 15; CDR3aa: CASSPGDRDTYEQYF; CDR3nt: TGTGCCAGCAGCCCAGGGGACAGGGACACCTACGAGCAGTACTTC
j_gene: TRBJ2-1; v_gene: TRBV2; abundance: many; d_gene: .; len: 14; CDR3aa: CASSEAGSYNEQFF; CDR3nt: TGTGCCAGCAGTGAAGCGGGGAGCTACAATGAGCAGTTCTTC
j_gene: TRBJ2-7; v_gene: TRBV7-2; abundance: .; d_gene: .; len: 13; CDR3aa: CASSPEGSYEQYF; CDR3nt: TGTGCCAGCAGCCCTGAGGGGTCCTACGAGCAGTACTTC
j_gene: TRBJ2-1; v_gene: TRBV2; abundance: many; d_gene: .; len: 15; CDR3aa: CASSNSFSSYNEQFF; CDR3nt: TGTGCCAGCAGTAATAGCTTTAGCTCCTACAATGAGCAGTTCTTC
j_gene: TRBJ2-5; v_gene: TRBV11-3; abundance: .; d_gene: TRBD2; len: 15; CDR3aa: CASSLRAGGRETQYF; CDR3nt: TGTGCCAGCAGCCTTCGAGCGGGGGGGCGGGAGACCCAGTACTTC
j_gene: TRBJ2-7; v_gene: TRBV3-1; abundance: many; d_gene: .; len: 14; CDR3aa: CASSQDHGIYEQYF; CDR3nt: TGTGCCAGCAGCCAAGATCACGGGATCTACGAGCAGTACTTC
j_gene: TRBJ2-7; v_gene: TRBV2; abundance: .; d_gene: .; len: 13; CDR3aa: CASSYSASPYPYF; CDR3nt: TGTGCCAGCAGCTACAGTGCCTCCCCCTACCCCTACTTC
j_gene: TRBJ1-4; v_gene: TRBV20-1; abundance: .; d_gene: TRBD1; len: 11; CDR3aa: CSARGDEKLFF; CDR3nt: TGCAGTGCCAGGGGGGACGAAAAACTGTTTTTT
j_gene: TRBJ2-2; v_gene: TRBV25-1; abundance: .; d_gene: TRBD1; len: 17; CDR3aa: CASSPNLGQHDQGELFF; CDR3nt: TGTGCCAGCAGTCCGAATCTGGGACAGCATGATCAAGGGGAGCTGTTTTTT
j_gene: TRBJ2-5; v_gene: TRBV15; abundance: many; d_gene: TRBD2; len: 14; CDR3aa: CATSRAGGQETQYF; CDR3nt: TGTGCCACCAGCAGAGCGGGAGGCCAAGAGACCCAGTACTTC
j_gene: TRBJ2-5; v_gene: TRBV2; abundance: .; d_gene: TRBD2; len: 15; CDR3aa: CASSTAGGNRETQYF; CDR3nt: TGTGCCAGCAGTACCGCGGGAGGAAACCGAGAGACCCAGTACTTC
j_gene: TRBJ2-5; v_gene: TRBV4-2; abundance: once; d_gene: TRBD2; len: 15; CDR3aa: CASRPLAGLQETQYF; CDR3nt: TGTGCCAGCAGACCACTAGCGGGGTTACAAGAGACCCAGTACTTC
j_gene: TRBJ2-7; v_gene: TRBV30; abundance: few; d_gene: TRBD2; len: 16; CDR3aa: CAWSAAAGGVPYEQYF; CDR3nt: TGTGCCTGGAGTGCCGCAGCGGGGGGGGTGCCCTACGAGCAGTACTTC
j_gene: TRBJ2-3; v_gene: TRBV7-9; abundance: many; d_gene: .; len: 15; CDR3aa: CASSLGPTSTDTQYF; CDR3nt: TGTGCCAGCAGCTTGGGCCCAACTAGCACAGATACGCAGTATTTT
j_gene: TRBJ1-5; v_gene: TRBV4-2; abundance: .; d_gene: TRBD1; len: 16; CDR3aa: CATRAGQGNSNQPQHF; CDR3nt: TGTGCCACCAGGGCCGGACAGGGAAATAGCAATCAGCCCCAGCATTTT
j_gene: TRBJ1-4; v_gene: TRBV2; abundance: .; d_gene: .; len: 14; CDR3aa: CASRGTSTNEKLFF; CDR3nt: TGTGCCAGCCGGGGGACTTCAACTAATGAAAAACTGTTTTTT
j_gene: TRBJ1-2; v_gene: TRBV10-3; abundance: .; d_gene: TRBD1; len: 15; CDR3aa: CAISPQGAGDYGYTF; CDR3nt: TGTGCCATCAGCCCTCAGGGGGCGGGGGACTATGGCTACACCTTC
j_gene: TRBJ1-5; v_gene: TRBV2; abundance: .; d_gene: .; len: 15; CDR3aa: CASSEGSAGQETQHF; CDR3nt: TGTGCCAGCAGTGAGGGTTCAGCGGGCCAAGAGACCCAGCATTTT
j_gene: TRBJ2-7; v_gene: TRBV11-2; abundance: many; d_gene: TRBD2; len: 16; CDR3aa: CASSRPIGGGAYEQYF; CDR3nt: TGTGCCAGCAGCCGCCCCATCGGCGGGGGGGCGTACGAGCAGTACTTC
j_gene: TRBJ2-1; v_gene: TRBV20-1; abundance: few; d_gene: TRBD2; len: 14; CDR3aa: CSAMWTSGRTEQFF; CDR3nt: TGCAGTGCTATGTGGACTAGCGGGAGGACTGAGCAGTTCTTC
j_gene: TRBJ2-7; v_gene: TRBV7-8; abundance: .; d_gene: .; len: 11; CDR3aa: CASPGGYEQYF; CDR3nt: TGTGCCAGCCCAGGAGGCTACGAGCAGTACTTC
j_gene: TRBJ1-6; v_gene: TRBV2; abundance: .; d_gene: .; len: 14; CDR3aa: CASSGEGSNSPLHF; CDR3nt: TGTGCCAGCAGCGGTGAAGGTTCTAATTCACCCCTCCACTTT
j_gene: TRBJ1-6; v_gene: TRBV20-1; abundance: .; d_gene: .; len: 16; CDR3aa: CSARRAGEGNNSPLHF; CDR3nt: TGCAGTGCTAGGCGGGCGGGGGAAGGAAATAATTCACCCCTCCACTTT
j_gene: TRBJ1-6; v_gene: TRBV5-6; abundance: many; d_gene: .; len: 15; CDR3aa: CASSLELGDNSPLHF; CDR3nt: TGTGCCAGCAGCTTGGAGCTGGGCGATAATTCACCCCTCCACTTT
j_gene: TRBJ2-7; v_gene: TRBV20-1; abundance: .; d_gene: TRBD2; len: 11; CDR3aa: CSAGLGYEQYF; CDR3nt: TGCAGTGCCGGACTAGGCTACGAGCAGTACTTC
j_gene: TRBJ1-4; v_gene: TRBV3-1; abundance: .; d_gene: TRBD1; len: 11; CDR3aa: CASSRTGTLFF; CDR3nt: TGTGCCAGCAGCCGGACAGGGACACTGTTTTTT
j_gene: TRBJ2-3; v_gene: TRBV12-2; abundance: few; d_gene: .; len: 13; CDR3aa: CARIAGGTDTQYF; CDR3nt: TGTGCAAGAATAGCGGGAGGCACAGATACGCAGTATTTT
j_gene: TRBJ2-3; v_gene: TRBV7-9; abundance: .; d_gene: .; len: 12; CDR3aa: CASSLTADTQYF; CDR3nt: TGTGCCAGCAGCTTAACAGCGGATACGCAGTATTTT
j_gene: TRBJ1-2; v_gene: TRBV5-5; abundance: many; d_gene: .; len: 16; CDR3aa: CASSLSVHTTGAGYTF; CDR3nt: TGTGCCAGCAGCTTGTCCGTACACACGACCGGGGCTGGCTACACCTTC
j_gene: TRBJ2-3; v_gene: TRBV12-3/TRBV12-4; abundance: .; d_gene: .; len: 16; CDR3aa: CASSFSTGPSTDAQYF; CDR3nt: TGTGCCAGCAGTTTCTCAACAGGACCTAGCACAGATGCGCAGTATTTT
j_gene: TRBJ2-7; v_gene: TRBV11-3; abundance: .; d_gene: .; len: 12; CDR3aa: CASSLKVYAQYF; CDR3nt: TGTGCCAGCAGCTTAAAAGTCTACGCGCAGTACTTC
j_gene: TRBJ2-1; v_gene: TRBV11-2; abundance: many; d_gene: TRBD2; len: 16; CDR3aa: CASSIRASGGGNEQFF; CDR3nt: TGTGCCAGCAGCATCAGGGCTAGCGGGGGCGGCAATGAGCAGTTCTTC
j_gene: TRBJ2-7; v_gene: TRBV30; abundance: many; d_gene: TRBD2; len: 18; CDR3aa: CAWSVQWTSGGFTYEQYF; CDR3nt: TGTGCCTGGAGTGTACAATGGACTAGCGGGGGGTTCACCTACGAGCAGTACTTC
j_gene: TRBJ2-7; v_gene: TRBV28; abundance: many; d_gene: TRBD1; len: 15; CDR3aa: CASSLGGTGVYEQYF; CDR3nt: TGTGCCAGCAGTTTAGGGGGGACAGGGGTGTACGAGCAGTACTTC
j_gene: TRBJ2-3; v_gene: TRBV11-1; abundance: .; d_gene: .; len: 15; CDR3aa: CASSFSAASTDTQYF; CDR3nt: TGTGCCAGCAGCTTCAGCGCAGCAAGTACAGATACGCAGTATTTT
j_gene: TRBJ2-7; v_gene: TRBV24-1; abundance: .; d_gene: .; len: 13; CDR3aa: CATSSAGSYEQYF; CDR3nt: TGTGCCACCAGTTCAGCGGGCTCCTACGAGCAGTACTTC